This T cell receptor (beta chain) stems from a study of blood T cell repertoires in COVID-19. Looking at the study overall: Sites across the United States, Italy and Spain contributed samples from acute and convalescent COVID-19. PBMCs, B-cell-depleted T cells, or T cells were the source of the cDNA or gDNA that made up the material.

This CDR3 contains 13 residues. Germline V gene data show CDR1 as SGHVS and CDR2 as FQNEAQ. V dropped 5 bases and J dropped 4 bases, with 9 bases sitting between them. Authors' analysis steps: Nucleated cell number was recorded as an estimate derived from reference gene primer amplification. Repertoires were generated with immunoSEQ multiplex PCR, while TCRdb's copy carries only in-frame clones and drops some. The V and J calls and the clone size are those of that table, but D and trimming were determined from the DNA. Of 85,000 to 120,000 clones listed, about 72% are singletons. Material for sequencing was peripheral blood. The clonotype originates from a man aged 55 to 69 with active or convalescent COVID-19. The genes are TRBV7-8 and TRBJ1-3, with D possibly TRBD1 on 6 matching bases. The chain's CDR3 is CASSAGQGNTIYF. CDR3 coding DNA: TGTGCCAGCAGCGCCGGACAGGGAAACACCATATATTTT. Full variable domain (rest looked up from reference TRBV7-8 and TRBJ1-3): GAGVSQSPRYKVAKRGQDVALRCDPISGHVSLFWYQQALGQGPEFLTYFQNEAQLDKSGLPSDRFFAERPEGSVSTLKIQRTQQEDSAVYLCASSAGQGNTIYFGEGSWLTVV.